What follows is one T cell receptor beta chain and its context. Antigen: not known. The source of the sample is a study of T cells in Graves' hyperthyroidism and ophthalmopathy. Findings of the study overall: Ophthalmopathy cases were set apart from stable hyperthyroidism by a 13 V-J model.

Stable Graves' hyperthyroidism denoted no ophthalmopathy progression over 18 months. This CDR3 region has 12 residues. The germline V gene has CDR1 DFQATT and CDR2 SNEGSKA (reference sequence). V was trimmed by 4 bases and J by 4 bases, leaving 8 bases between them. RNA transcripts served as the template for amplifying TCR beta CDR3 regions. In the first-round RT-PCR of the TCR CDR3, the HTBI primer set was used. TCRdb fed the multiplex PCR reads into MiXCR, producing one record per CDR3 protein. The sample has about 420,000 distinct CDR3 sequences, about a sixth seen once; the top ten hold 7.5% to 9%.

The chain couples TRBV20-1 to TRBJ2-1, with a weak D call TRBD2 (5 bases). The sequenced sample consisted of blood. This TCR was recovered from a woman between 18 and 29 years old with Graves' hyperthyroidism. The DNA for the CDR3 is TGCAGTGCTACATCGGGGTACAATGAGCAGTTCTTC. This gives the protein CSATSGYNEQFF.